This is a list of T cell receptor beta chains from one sample in a study of T cells in localized non-small cell lung cancer. Here immunoSEQ multiplex PCR was the method, and the copy in TCRdb shows in-frame clones only, minus some. This sample has approximately 1,300 clones, with about a third found just once. The source material was normal lung tissue next to the tumor, sampled before any cancer treatment. Source of these receptors: a man aged 35 to 70 with stage I lung adenocarcinoma. Both conserved end residues are trimmed from each CDR3. The D gene is left open where the match is weak. The size entry is marked missing in some rows and otherwise reads once, few, many or a size class.

>TRBJ2-5|NA|few|TRBV28
ASSLSRVPGQETQY
>TRBJ2-1|TRBD2|NA|TRBV28
ASSHGTSVKNEQF
>TRBJ2-1|TRBD2|few|TRBV11-3
ASSSLAGGYNEQF
>TRBJ2-4|TRBD1|NA|TRBV10-2
ASTLGTGGLNIQY
>TRBJ1-2|NA|few|TRBV6-8
ASTEGSGNYGYT
>TRBJ2-7|TRBD1|NA|TRBV6-8
ASSYSGQGSYEQY
>TRBJ2-5|NA|NA|TRBV6-8
ASSRDLQETQY
>TRBJ1-3|NA|few|TRBV11-3
ASSARGRREGNTIY
>TRBJ2-7|TRBD2|few|TRBV6-8
ASRQYDGRYEQY
>TRBJ2-1|TRBD2|few|TRBV30
AWSERLAGRSSYNEQF
>TRBJ1-1|NA|NA|TRBV11-3
ASSPRIRTTNTEAF
>TRBJ2-2|TRBD2|NA|TRBV18
ASSPRLAGGENTGELF
>TRBJ2-1|NA|NA|TRBV11-3
ASSPRGHGNEQF
>TRBJ1-4|NA|large|TRBV15
ATSRVGVGGRSEKLF
>TRBJ2-3|TRBD2|NA|TRBV6-8
ASSPSGGSDTQY
>TRBJ2-5|NA|few|TRBV11-3
ASSNAAVQETQY
>TRBJ1-6|NA|NA|TRBV9
ASSEATGLSSPLH
>TRBJ2-7|NA|NA|TRBV6-8
ASSYSSAYEQY
>TRBJ1-5|NA|NA|TRBV28
ASSSGAQPQH
>TRBJ1-6|NA|NA|TRBV11-3
ASSPRERAYNSPLH
>TRBJ1-1|NA|few|TRBV28
ASSLPLAGTEAF
>TRBJ2-7|NA|NA|TRBV4-1
ASSQDLDTSYEQY
>TRBJ2-7|NA|NA|TRBV6-7
ASSFGNYEQY
>TRBJ2-5|NA|medium-sized|TRBV6-8
ASSYSMIRLPRETQY
>TRBJ2-7|NA|few|TRBV10-3
ASQRGSSYEQY
>TRBJ1-5|NA|NA|TRBV16
ASTRGAVGQPQH
>TRBJ1-4|TRBD1|few|TRBV19
ASRATGVAEKLF
>TRBJ2-5|NA|NA|TRBV19
ASSISAAQETQY
>TRBJ2-7|TRBD1|large|TRBV11-3
ASSPKTGDYEQY
>TRBJ2-2|NA|medium-sized|TRBV11-3
ASSLGMDTGELF
>TRBJ2-3|NA|NA|TRBV15
ATIGDPSTDTQY
>TRBJ1-5|NA|few|TRBV11-3
ASSLGGPRSTNQPQH
>TRBJ2-1|NA|few|TRBV5-1
ASSQDGNRYNEQF
>TRBJ2-1|NA|NA|TRBV6-8
ASSRTRNEQF
>TRBJ2-7|TRBD2|NA|TRBV14
ASSHRGASGRPYEQY
>TRBJ1-1|NA|NA|TRBV5-1
ASSLLQGNTEAF
>TRBJ1-1|NA|NA|TRBV6-8
ASSLKDGGRTEAF
>TRBJ2-1|TRBD2|NA|TRBV19
ASSIEEARLATYNEQF
>TRBJ1-2|NA|once|TRBV29-1
SVPQGYRRGGYGYT
>TRBJ2-2|NA|few|TRBV9
ASSVTDTGELF
>TRBJ2-1|TRBD2|once|TRBV28
ASSTLAGGSYNEQF
>TRBJ1-4|TRBD1|NA|TRBV28
ASTGTGREKLF
>TRBJ2-1|NA|NA|TRBV19
ASRRLGGRGEQF
>TRBJ2-1|NA|NA|TRBV19
ASSSRSLAFAYNEQF
>TRBJ2-5|NA|few|TRBV6-8
ASSRELRGRETQY
>TRBJ1-6|NA|few|TRBV19
ASSRTEFDDSPLH
>TRBJ2-3|NA|medium-sized|TRBV6-1
ASSEGGPGDTQY
>TRBJ1-4|NA|NA|TRBV11-3
ASSLNFGQGTEKLF
>TRBJ1-1|NA|NA|TRBV18
ASSPYTSRDTEAF
>TRBJ2-7|NA|NA|TRBV28
ASSGLEPYEQY
>TRBJ2-5|NA|NA|TRBV28
ASSLARKSKETQY
>TRBJ2-1|TRBD2|NA|TRBV6-8
ASRAPSGPYGVTEF
>TRBJ2-1|TRBD2|few|TRBV19
ASSIVGSGVRGSHNEQF
>TRBJ1-2|NA|few|TRBV28
ASRYIGLNYGYT